These 6 T cell receptor beta chains share one sample of origin, sequenced in a study of breast tumors, draining lymph nodes, adjacent tissues. Axillary draining lymph nodes of breast cancer patients supplied the node samples. Using its own MiXCR run on the multiplex PCR reads, TCRdb lists one record per CDR3 protein. The data contain under 250,000 distinct CDR3 sequences, less than 40% of them singletons. The sequenced sample was axillary lymph node tissue. The origin of the receptors is a female donor with breast cancer. Some clones in this sample may be carry-over from other donors' samples.

This clonotype occurred many times. CDR3 DNA: TGTGCCAGCTCACTGACTAGCGGGAGCTCCTACGAGCAGTACTTC. The encoded protein is CASSLTSGSSYEQYF. This chain uses TRBV18 with TRBJ2-7; 12 bases align to TRBD2. Germline CDR1 reads KGHSH; CDR2 reads LQKENI. The CDR3 contains 15 residues. V trimming: 4 bases; J trimming: 0 bases; junction bases outside the gene matches: 1.

The chain links TRBV19 to TRBJ2-2; D call uncertain. Germline lookup yields CDR1 LNHDA and CDR2 SQIVND (reference sequence). Trimming left V 3 bases short and J 7 bases short, with 15 bases between. The CDR3 has 15 residues. CDR3 in amino acids: CASSIWGTVFGELFF. In DNA, the CDR3 is TGTGCCAGTAGTATCTGGGGAACGGTTTTCGGGGAGCTGTTTTTT.

The chain recombines TRBV20-1 with TRBJ1-5; a weak D match, TRBD1 (5 bases). This CDR3 region has 17 residues. Trimming shortened V by 2 bases and J by 1 base, and 18 bases separated the two germline ends. Per the germline V gene, CDR1 is DFQATT and CDR2 is SNEGSKA (reference sequence). The CDR3 reads CSARLAVGDPSNQPQHF. DNA for the CDR3: TGCAGTGCTAGACTAGCGGTGGGGGACCCAAGCAATCAGCCCCAGCATTTT.

This clonotype was counted a single time. With a much larger clone just one base away, this may be a read error. The chain carries TRBV6-6 and TRBJ2-2; 12 bases line up with TRBD2. V shed 1 base, J shed 6 bases, and the junction held 6 bases outside the gene matches. Per germline, CDR1 MNHNY and CDR2 SVGAGI (reference sequence). The CDR3 consists of 17 residues. The CDR3 loop reads CASSYFWTSGNPGELFF. As DNA, the CDR3 is TGTGCCAGCAGTTACTTCTGGACTAGCGGGAATCCCGGGGAGCTGTTTTTT.

The chain combines TRBV6-6 with TRBJ1-1; TRBD1 matches 9 bases. This CDR3 contains 14 residues. Trimming removed 4 bases from V and 4 bases from J; junction bases left unmatched: 4. Germline V gene sequence: CDR1 MNHNY, CDR2 SVGAGI (reference sequence). Here the CDR3 DNA reads TGTGCCAGCAGTTCGGGACAGGGTCGCACTGAAGCTTTCTTT. Amino acid sequence: CASSSGQGRTEAFF.

This rearrangement joins TRBV20-1 to TRBJ1-1; weak D call: TRBD1 (6 bases). The CDR3 covers 11 residues. In germline, CDR1 is DFQATT, CDR2 SNEGSKA (reference sequence). Trimming removed 4 bases at V and 8 bases at J, with 11 bases between. For the CDR3, the DNA is TGCAGTGCTAAGCTGGGACAAGAAGCTTTCTTT. Its protein product is CSAKLGQEAFF.